This T cell receptor (beta chain) came from a study of cytomegalovirus exposure and HLA in healthy donors. Per the germline V gene, CDR1 is LGHNA and CDR2 is YNFKEQ. V was clipped by 0 bases and J by 0 bases, with 15 bases between them. CDR3 length: 19 amino acids. The PCR had 60 Vbeta and 13 Jbeta primers. TCRdb's table, derived via immunoSEQ multiplex PCR, lists solely in-frame clones and lacks some. The table shows some 180,000 clones, with 75% to 85% occurring only once. This clone occurred a few times. This sequence joins TRBV4-2 and TRBJ2-6; D may be TRBD1 (6 bases). Input material: PBMCs. The receptor comes from a man younger than 35 in good health and CMV-seronegative. CDR3 region: CASSQDPRGRPSGANVLTF. CDR3 bases: TGTGCCAGCAGCCAAGATCCCAGGGGCCGCCCCTCTGGGGCCAACGTCCTGACTTTC.